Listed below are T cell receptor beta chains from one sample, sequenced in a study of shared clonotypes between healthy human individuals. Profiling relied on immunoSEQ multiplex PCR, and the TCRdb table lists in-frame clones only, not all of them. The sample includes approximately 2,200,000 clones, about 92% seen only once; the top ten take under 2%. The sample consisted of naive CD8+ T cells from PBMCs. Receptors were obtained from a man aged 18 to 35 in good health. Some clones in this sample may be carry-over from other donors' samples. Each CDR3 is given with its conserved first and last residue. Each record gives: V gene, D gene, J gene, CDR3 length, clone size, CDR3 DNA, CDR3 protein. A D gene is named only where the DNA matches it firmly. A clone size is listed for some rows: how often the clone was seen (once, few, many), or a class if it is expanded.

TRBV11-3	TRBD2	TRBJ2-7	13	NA	TGTGCCAGCAGCTTGACTAGCGGGATTCAGCAGTACTTC	CASSLTSGIQQYF
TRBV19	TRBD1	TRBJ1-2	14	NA	TGTGCCAGTAGGCCGGGACAGGGGGCTCTTGGCTACACCTTC	CASRPGQGALGYTF
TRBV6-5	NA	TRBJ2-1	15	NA	TGTGCCAGCAGCCTCGGCGGGACCGCGCAAAGTGAGCAGTTCTTC	CASSLGGTAQSEQFF
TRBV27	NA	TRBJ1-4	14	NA	TGTGCCAGCAGTTTGCGTGCAACTAATGAAAAACTGTTTTTT	CASSLRATNEKLFF
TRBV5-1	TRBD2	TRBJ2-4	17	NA	TGCGCCAGCAGCCCCGGACTAGCGGGATTAGCCAAAAACATTCAGTACTTC	CASSPGLAGLAKNIQYF
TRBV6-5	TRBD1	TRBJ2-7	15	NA	TGTGCCAGCAGTCACGGGACAGGGGGCCTGTACGAGCAGTACTTC	CASSHGTGGLYEQYF
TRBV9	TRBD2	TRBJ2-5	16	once	TGTGCCAGCAGCGTAATTGCGGGAGGGCCGCAAGAGACCCAGTACTTC	CASSVIAGGPQETQYF
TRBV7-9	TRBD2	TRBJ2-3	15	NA	TGTGCCAGCAGCGATAGCGGGGCCAGCACAGATACGCAGTATTTT	CASSDSGASTDTQYF
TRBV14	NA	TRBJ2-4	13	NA	TGTGCCAGCAGCCATAAGGGGCAAAACATTCAGTACTTC	CASSHKGQNIQYF
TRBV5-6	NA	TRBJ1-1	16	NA	TGTGCCAGCAGCTATACGCCCCGGACAGTGAACACTGAAGCTTTCTTT	CASSYTPRTVNTEAFF
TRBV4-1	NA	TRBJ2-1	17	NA	TGCGCCAGCAGCCCCCTCGACGGGAGAAGGTGGTCCGATGAGCAGTTCTTC	CASSPLDGRRWSDEQFF
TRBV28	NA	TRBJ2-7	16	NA	TGTGCCAGCAGTCCCTTAGGGCCGGGGAGTTCCTACGAGCAGTACTTC	CASSPLGPGSSYEQYF
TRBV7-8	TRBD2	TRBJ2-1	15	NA	TGTGCCAGCAGTTCTGAGCCGGGAGGGTTCAATGAGCAGTTCTTC	CASSSEPGGFNEQFF
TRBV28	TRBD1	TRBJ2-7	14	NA	TGTGCCAGCACGGCGGACAGGGAAGTTGACGAGCAGTACTTC	CASTADREVDEQYF
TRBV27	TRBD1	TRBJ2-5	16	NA	TGTGCCAGCAGTCCGGAAGGACAGGGGGTGTGGGAGACCCAGTACTTC	CASSPEGQGVWETQYF
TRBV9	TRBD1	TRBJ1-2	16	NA	TGTGCCAGCAGCGTAGACGACCGGGACAGGGGGCTAGGCTACACCTTC	CASSVDDRDRGLGYTF
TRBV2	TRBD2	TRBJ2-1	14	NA	TGTGCCAGCAGTGGGAGCGGGAGTGGTAATGAGCAGTTCTTC	CASSGSGSGNEQFF
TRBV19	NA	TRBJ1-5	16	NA	TGTGCCAGTAGTACTCCAATAACAGGGAAAGGTCAGCCCCAGCATTTT	CASSTPITGKGQPQHF
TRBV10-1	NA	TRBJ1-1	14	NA	TGCGCCAGCAGTGCGACTAAGATGAACACTGAAGCTTTCTTT	CASSATKMNTEAFF
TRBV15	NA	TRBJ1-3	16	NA	TGTGCCACCAGCAGGCTCCGGCAGTACTCTGGAAACACCATATATTTT	CATSRLRQYSGNTIYF
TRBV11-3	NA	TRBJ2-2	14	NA	TGTGCCAGCAGCTTAGATCCCGGCACCGGGGAGCTGTTTTTT	CASSLDPGTGELFF
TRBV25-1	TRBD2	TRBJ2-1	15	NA	TGTGCCAGCAGTGATCCACTAGCGGTTCACAATGAGCAGTTCTTC	CASSDPLAVHNEQFF
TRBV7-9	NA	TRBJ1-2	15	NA	TGTGCCAGCAGCCATCCCTCCCGGGACGTAAGGCGCTCCACCTTC	CASSHPSRDVRRSTF
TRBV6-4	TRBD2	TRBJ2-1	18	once	TGTGCCAGCAGTGAGGAGGGACTAGCGGGCGGCTGGGCCAATGAGCAGTTCTTC	CASSEEGLAGGWANEQFF
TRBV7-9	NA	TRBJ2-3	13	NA	TGTGCCAGCAGCTTGGGGCGGGATCCTACGCAGTATTTT	CASSLGRDPTQYF
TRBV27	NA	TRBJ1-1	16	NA	TGTGCCAGCCGCACCCCTTTCTCCGGGGTAGGGACTGAAGCTTTCTTT	CASRTPFSGVGTEAFF
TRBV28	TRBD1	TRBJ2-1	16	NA	TGTGCCAGCAGTGCCCCCGGGACAGACGGTTACAATGAGCAGTTCTTC	CASSAPGTDGYNEQFF
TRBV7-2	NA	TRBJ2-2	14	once	TGTGCCAGCAGCCCAGGGCTCTACACCGGGGAGCTGTTTTTT	CASSPGLYTGELFF
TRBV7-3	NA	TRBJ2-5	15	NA	TGTGCCAGCAGCTTAACTTTTCGGGGCAAAGAGACCCAGTACTTC	CASSLTFRGKETQYF
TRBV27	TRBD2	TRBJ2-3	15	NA	TGTGCCAGCAGTACTAGCGGGAACCCTGCAGATACGCAGTATTTT	CASSTSGNPADTQYF
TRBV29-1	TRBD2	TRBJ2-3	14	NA	TGCAGCGTCCGGGGGAGCGGGAGGCCAGATACGCAGTATTTT	CSVRGSGRPDTQYF
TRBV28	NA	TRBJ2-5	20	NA	TGTGCCAGCAGTACCTACAGGGATATTGCAGATATAGGCGGGGAAGAGACCCAGTACTTC	CASSTYRDIADIGGEETQYF
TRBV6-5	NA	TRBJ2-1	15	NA	TGTGCCAGCAGTTACTCGGCTCCCGAATCCAATGAGCAGTTCTTC	CASSYSAPESNEQFF
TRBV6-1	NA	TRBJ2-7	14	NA	TGTGCCAGCAGTGAAGTAGAGGGTCCCTACGAGCAGTACTTC	CASSEVEGPYEQYF
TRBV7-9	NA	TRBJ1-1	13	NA	TGTGCCAGCAGCTCCCCTTACCACACTGAAGCTTTCTTT	CASSSPYHTEAFF